This T cell receptor (beta chain) was observed in a study of T-cell reconstitution after alpha-beta-depleted transplantation in children. Unique molecular identifiers tagged the TCRbeta library. TCRdb reprocessed the PCR reads via MiXCR and lists one record per CDR3 protein. The data hold about 200,000 distinct CDR3 sequences, with 5.5% to 7% observed a single time. This CDR3 is built from 16 residues. CDR1 SEHNR and CDR2 FQNEAQ come from the germline V gene (reference sequence). V lost 5 bases to trimming and J lost 0 bases; unmatched junction nucleotides: 6. This clonotype appeared many times. Its antigen is unknown. The study, taken as a whole, reports: At one year after transplant, newly produced T cells mostly accounted for T-cell counts and diversity. Reported findings indicate that, about two months after transplant, alpha-beta T cells came from several hundred expanded clones, which were derived from non-depleted graft cells.

The V gene is TRBV7-9, the J gene TRBJ2-3; 9 bases map to TRBD2. The sequenced sample was PBMCs, obtained before TCRalphabeta/CD19-depleted stem cell transplant. The sequence was obtained from a girl under two years old with combined immunodeficiency, due to receive a stem cell transplant. The DNA for the CDR3 is TGTGCCAGCAGCCCCGGACTAGCGAAAAGCACAGATACGCAGTATTTT. It translates to CASSPGLAKSTDTQYF. The full variable domain, in which reference TRBV7-9 and TRBJ2-3 provide the parts outside the CDR3, is DTGVSQNPRHKITKRGQNVTFRCDPISEHNRLYWYRQTLGQGPEFLTYFQNEAQLEKSRLLSDRFSAERPKGSFSTLEIQRTEQGDSAMYLCASSPGLAKSTDTQYFGPGTRLTVL.